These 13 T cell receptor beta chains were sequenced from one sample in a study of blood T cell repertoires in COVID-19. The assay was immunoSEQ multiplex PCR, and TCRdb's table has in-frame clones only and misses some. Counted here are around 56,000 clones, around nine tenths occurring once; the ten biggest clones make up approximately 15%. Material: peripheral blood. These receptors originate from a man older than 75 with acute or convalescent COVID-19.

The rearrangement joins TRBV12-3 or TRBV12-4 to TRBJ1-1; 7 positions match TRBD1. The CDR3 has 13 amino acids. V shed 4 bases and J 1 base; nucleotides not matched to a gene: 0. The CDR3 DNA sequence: TGTGCCAGCAGTTACAGGGGGAACACTGAAGCTTTCTTT. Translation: CASSYRGNTEAFF.

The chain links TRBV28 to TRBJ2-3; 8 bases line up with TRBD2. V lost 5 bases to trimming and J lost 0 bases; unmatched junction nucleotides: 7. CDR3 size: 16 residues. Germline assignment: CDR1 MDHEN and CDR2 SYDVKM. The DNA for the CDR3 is TGTGCCAGCAGTCCCCGGACTAGCCGGAGCACAGATACGCAGTATTTT. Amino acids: CASSPRTSRSTDTQYF.

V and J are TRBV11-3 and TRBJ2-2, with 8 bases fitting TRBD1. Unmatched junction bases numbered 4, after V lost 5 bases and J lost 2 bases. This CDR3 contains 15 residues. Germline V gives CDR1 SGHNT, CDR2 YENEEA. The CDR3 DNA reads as TGTGCCAGCAGCATGGGGACAGGAAACACCGGGGAGCTGTTTTTT. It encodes CASSMGTGNTGELFF.

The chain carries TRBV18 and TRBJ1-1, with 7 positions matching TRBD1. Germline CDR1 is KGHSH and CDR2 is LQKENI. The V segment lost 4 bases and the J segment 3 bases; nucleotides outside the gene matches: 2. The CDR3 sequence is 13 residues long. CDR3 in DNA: TGTGCCAGCTCACTCCAGGGGGACACTGAAGCTTTCTTT. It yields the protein CASSLQGDTEAFF.

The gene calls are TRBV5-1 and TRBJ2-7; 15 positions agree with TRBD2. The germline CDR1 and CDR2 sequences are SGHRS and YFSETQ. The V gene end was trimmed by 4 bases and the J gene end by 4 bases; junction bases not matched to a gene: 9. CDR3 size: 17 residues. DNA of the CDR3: TGCGCCAGCAGCCCGGGACTAGCGGGGGGCTTTACTTACGAGCAGTACTTC. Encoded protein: CASSPGLAGGFTYEQYF.

This CDR3 is CASSLRQGASEQYF. The CDR3 DNA reads TGTGCCAGCAGCTTGCGGCAGGGGGCGAGCGAGCAGTACTTC. The chain has TRBV5-6 and TRBJ2-7; TRBD1 matches at 8 bases. The CDR3 is 14 residues long. In germline, CDR1 is SGHDT, CDR2 YYEEEE. V shed 1 base and J 6 bases; nucleotides not matched to a gene: 6.

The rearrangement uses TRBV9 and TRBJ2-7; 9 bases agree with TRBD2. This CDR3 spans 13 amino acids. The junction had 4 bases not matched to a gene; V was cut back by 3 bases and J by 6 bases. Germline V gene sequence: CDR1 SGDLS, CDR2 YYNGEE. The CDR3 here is CASSARGGVEQYF. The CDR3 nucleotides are TGTGCCAGCAGCGCTCGCGGGGGGGTCGAGCAGTACTTC.

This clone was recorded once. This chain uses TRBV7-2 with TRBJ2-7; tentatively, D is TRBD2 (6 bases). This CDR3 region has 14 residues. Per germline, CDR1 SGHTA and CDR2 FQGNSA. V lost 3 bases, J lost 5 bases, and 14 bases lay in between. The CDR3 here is CASSLGGAIDEQYF. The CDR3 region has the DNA TGTGCCAGCAGCTTGGGGGGAGCCATCGACGAGCAGTACTTC.

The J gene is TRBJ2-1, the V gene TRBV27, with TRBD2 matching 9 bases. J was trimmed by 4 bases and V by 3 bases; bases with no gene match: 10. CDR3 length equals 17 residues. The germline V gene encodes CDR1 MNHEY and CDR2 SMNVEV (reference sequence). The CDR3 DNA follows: TGTGCCAGCAGTTTCATCCATAGCGGGGGCCGTTACAATGAGCAGTTCTTC. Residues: CASSFIHSGGRYNEQFF.

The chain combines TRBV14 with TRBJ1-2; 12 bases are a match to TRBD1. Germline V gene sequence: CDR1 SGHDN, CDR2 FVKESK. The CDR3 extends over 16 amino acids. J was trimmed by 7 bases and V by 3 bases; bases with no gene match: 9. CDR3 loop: CASSQTRGQGAGGYTF. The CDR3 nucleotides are TGTGCCAGCAGCCAGACTCGGGGACAGGGGGCAGGTGGCTACACCTTC.

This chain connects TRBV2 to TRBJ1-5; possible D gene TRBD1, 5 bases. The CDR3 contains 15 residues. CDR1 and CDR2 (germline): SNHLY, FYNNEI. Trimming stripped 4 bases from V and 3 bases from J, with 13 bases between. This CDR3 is CASSGAGNVNQPQHF. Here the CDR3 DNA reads TGTGCCAGCAGTGGGGCAGGGAATGTCAATCAGCCCCAGCATTTT.

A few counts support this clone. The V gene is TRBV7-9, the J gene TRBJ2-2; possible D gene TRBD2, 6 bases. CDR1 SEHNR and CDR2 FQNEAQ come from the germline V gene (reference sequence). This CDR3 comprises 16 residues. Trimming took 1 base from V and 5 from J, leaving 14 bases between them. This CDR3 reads CASSLVSGGKTGELFF. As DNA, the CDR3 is TGTGCCAGCAGCTTAGTGTCCGGCGGGAAGACCGGGGAGCTGTTTTTT.

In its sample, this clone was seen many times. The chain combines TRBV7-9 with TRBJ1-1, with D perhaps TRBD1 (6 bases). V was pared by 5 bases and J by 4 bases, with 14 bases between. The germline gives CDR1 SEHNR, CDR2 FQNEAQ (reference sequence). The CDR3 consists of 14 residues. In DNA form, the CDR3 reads TGTGCCAGCAGCCCCGGACAGACAGGCACTGAAGCTTTCTTT. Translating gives CASSPGQTGTEAFF. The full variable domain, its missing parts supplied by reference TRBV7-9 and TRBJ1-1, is DTGVSQNPRHKITKRGQNVTFRCDPISEHNRLYWYRQTLGQGPEFLTYFQNEAQLEKSRLLSDRFSAERPKGSFSTLEIQRTEQGDSAMYLCASSPGQTGTEAFFGQGTRLTVV.